The 10 T cell receptor beta chains presented below share a single source sample, sequenced in a study of memory CD4+ T cells and cytomegalovirus serostatus. Measured with immunoSEQ multiplex PCR; TCRdb has only the in-frame clones, and not every one. The sample includes roughly 53,000 clones, around 80% of them seen just once. Single viable CD3+CD4+CD8-CD45RO+ cells were sorted as the memory CD4+ T cells. The material sequenced was memory CD4+ T cells from blood. Receptors were obtained from an adult in good health and CMV-seronegative.

On this clone: The sample carries other DNA sequences with the same CDR3. The chain links TRBV30 to TRBJ2-2; TRBD2 matches at 7 bases. In germline, CDR1 is GTSNPN, CDR2 SVGIG (reference sequence). The CDR3 is 16 amino acids. V was clipped by 0 bases and J by 0 bases; unmatched bases: 4. For the CDR3, the DNA is TGTGCCTGGAGTGTCGGCGGGGGAGCGAACACCGGGGAGCTGTTTTTT. It encodes CAWSVGGGANTGELFF.

The J gene is TRBJ1-5, the V gene TRBV6-5; D is undetermined. The CDR3 sequence is 13 residues long. CDR1 and CDR2 (germline): MNHEY, SVGAGI. V was trimmed by 6 bases and J by 0 bases, leaving 6 bases between them. The CDR3 DNA reads as TGTGCCAGCAGAAGGTATAGCAATCAGCCCCAGCATTTT. It encodes CASRRYSNQPQHF.

The rearrangement uses TRBV19 and TRBJ1-3; D gene uncertain. Germline V gene data show CDR1 as LNHDA and CDR2 as SQIVND (reference sequence). V was trimmed by 3 bases and J by 3 bases, leaving 0 bases between them. CDR3 size: 11 residues. For the CDR3, the DNA is TGTGCCAGTAGTATTGGAAACACCATATATTTT. Residues: CASSIGNTIYF.

This rearrangement joins TRBV28 to TRBJ1-1; D might be TRBD1 (5 bases). Per germline, CDR1 MDHEN and CDR2 SYDVKM. The CDR3 extends over 16 amino acids. Trimming stripped 4 bases from V and 0 bases from J, with 15 bases between. CDR3 sequence: CASSSHSRGLNTEAFF. The CDR3 region has the DNA TGTGCCAGCAGTTCCCATTCGAGGGGATTGAACACTGAAGCTTTCTTT. Based on the CDR3 plus reference TRBV28 and TRBJ1-1, the full variable domain is DVKVTQSSRYLVKRTGEKVFLECVQDMDHENMFWYRQDPGLGLRLIYFSYDVKMKEKGDIPEGYSVSREKKERFSLILESASTNQTSMYLCASSSHSRGLNTEAFFGQGTRLTVV.

The rearrangement joins TRBV9 to TRBJ2-7, with D perhaps given as TRBD1 or TRBD2 (6 bases each). Trimming stripped 2 bases from V and 2 bases from J, with 11 bases between. This CDR3 spans 14 amino acids. Looked up from germline, CDR1 is SGDLS and CDR2 is YYNGEE. Here the CDR3 reads CASSVTGGPYEQYF. The CDR3 nucleotides are TGTGCCAGCAGCGTTACCGGGGGCCCCTACGAGCAGTACTTC.

The chain links TRBV19 to TRBJ2-5; tentatively, D is TRBD1 (5 bases). The CDR3 extends over 13 amino acids. With 2 bases removed from V and 1 base from J, the gap between germline ends came to 5 bases. CDR1 is LNHDA, CDR2 SQIVND, per germline (reference sequence). CDR3 residues: CASSITGQETQYF. CDR3 sequence (DNA): TGTGCCAGTAGTATAACAGGCCAAGAGACCCAGTACTTC. Combining the CDR3 with reference TRBV19 and TRBJ2-5 gives the whole variable domain DGGITQSPKYLFRKEGQNVTLSCEQNLNHDAMYWYRQDPGQGLRLIYYSQIVNDFQKGDIAEGYSVSREKKESFPLTVTSAQKNPTAFYLCASSITGQETQYFGPGTRLLVL.

This clone showed up just a few times. The J gene is TRBJ2-2, the V gene TRBV19; D gene unclear. Germline CDR1 LNHDA, CDR2 SQIVND (reference sequence). This CDR3 is built from 14 residues. V was pared by 9 bases and J by 4 bases, with 15 bases between. The CDR3 sequence is CASSVSASTGELFF. CDR3 DNA: TGTGCCAGCTCCGTGTCCGCCAGCACCGGGGAGCTGTTTTTT.

The gene calls are TRBV7-9 and TRBJ1-1; no clear D gene. From germline, CDR1 is SEHNR and CDR2 FQNEAQ (reference sequence). V dropped 4 bases and J dropped 1 base, with 13 bases sitting between them. The length of the CDR3 is 15 residues. The CDR3 loop reads CASSSQRGKNTEAFF. DNA for the CDR3: TGTGCCAGCAGCTCCCAGAGAGGAAAGAACACTGAAGCTTTCTTT.

The J gene is TRBJ1-1, the V gene TRBV2; TRBD1 is a possible D gene (6 bases). Trimming took off 7 bases at V and 0 bases at J, with 12 bases between the two ends. CDR1 and CDR2 from the germline V gene are SNHLY and FYNNEI. This CDR3 has 14 residues. The CDR3 region is CASNRQVLNTEAFF. In DNA form, the CDR3 reads TGTGCCAGCAACAGACAGGTTTTGAACACTGAAGCTTTCTTT. The variable domain in full, with the rest retrieved from reference TRBV2 and TRBJ1-1, is EPEVTQTPSHQVTQMGQEVILRCVPISNHLYFYWYRQILGQKVEFLVSFYNNEISEKSEIFDDQFSVERPDGSNFTLKIRSTKLEDSAMYFCASNRQVLNTEAFFGQGTRLTVV.

The gene calls are TRBV6-1 and TRBJ2-1, with no clear D. V shed 7 bases and J shed 5 bases, with 12 bases lying between them. The CDR3 is 13 residues long. CDR1 and CDR2 (germline): MNHNS, SASEGT. The CDR3: CASIQNINNEQFF. The CDR3 bases are TGTGCCAGCATTCAAAATATCAACAATGAGCAGTTCTTC.